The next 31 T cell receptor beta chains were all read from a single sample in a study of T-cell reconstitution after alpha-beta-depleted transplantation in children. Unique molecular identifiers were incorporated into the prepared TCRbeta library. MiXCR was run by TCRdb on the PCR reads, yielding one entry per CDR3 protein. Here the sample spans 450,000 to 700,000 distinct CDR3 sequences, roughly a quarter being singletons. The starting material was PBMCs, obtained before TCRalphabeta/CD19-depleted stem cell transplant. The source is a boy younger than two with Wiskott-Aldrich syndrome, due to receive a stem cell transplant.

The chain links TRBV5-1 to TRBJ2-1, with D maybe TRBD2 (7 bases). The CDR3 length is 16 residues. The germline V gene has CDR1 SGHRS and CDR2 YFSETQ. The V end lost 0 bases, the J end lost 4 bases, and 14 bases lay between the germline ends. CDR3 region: CASSLAGGLIYNEQFF. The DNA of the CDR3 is TGCGCCAGCAGCTTGGCGGGGGGCTTAATTTACAATGAGCAGTTCTTC.

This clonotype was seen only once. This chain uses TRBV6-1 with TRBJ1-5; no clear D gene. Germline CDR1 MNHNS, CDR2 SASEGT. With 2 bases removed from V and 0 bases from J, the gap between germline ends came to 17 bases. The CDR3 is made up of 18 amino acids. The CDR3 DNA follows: TGTGCCAGCAGTGAACGAATGCTATCAGTAAATAGCAATCAGCCCCAGCATTTT. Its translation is CASSERMLSVNSNQPQHF.

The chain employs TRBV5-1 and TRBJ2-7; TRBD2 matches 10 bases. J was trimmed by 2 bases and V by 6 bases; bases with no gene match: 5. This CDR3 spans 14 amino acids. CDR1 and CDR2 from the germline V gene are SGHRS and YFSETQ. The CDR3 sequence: CASTQLAGTYEQYF. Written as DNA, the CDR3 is TGCGCCAGCACCCAACTAGCGGGGACCTACGAGCAGTACTTC. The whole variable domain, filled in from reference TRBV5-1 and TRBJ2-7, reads KAGVTQTPRYLIKTRGQQVTLSCSPISGHRSVSWYQQTPGQGLQFLFEYFSETQRNKGNFPGRFSGRQFSNSRSEMNVSTLELGDSALYLCASTQLAGTYEQYFGPGTRLTVT.

CDR3 protein: CASSYYPAGGTGELFF. In DNA form, the CDR3 reads TGTGCCAGCAGTTACTACCCGGCTGGGGGCACCGGGGAGCTGTTTTTT. The chain couples TRBV6-5 to TRBJ2-2, with D possibly called TRBD1 or TRBD2 (5 bases each). This CDR3 is 16 amino acids long. Trimming pared 1 base from V and 4 bases from J, leaving 13 bases between. Germline CDR1 reads MNHEY; CDR2 reads SVGAGI.

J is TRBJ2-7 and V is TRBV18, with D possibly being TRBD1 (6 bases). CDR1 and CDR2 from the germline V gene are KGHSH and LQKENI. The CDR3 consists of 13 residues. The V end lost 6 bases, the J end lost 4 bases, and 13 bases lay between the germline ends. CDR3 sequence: CASSFGGEYEQYF. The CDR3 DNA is TGTGCCAGCTCCTTTGGGGGCGAATACGAGCAGTACTTC.

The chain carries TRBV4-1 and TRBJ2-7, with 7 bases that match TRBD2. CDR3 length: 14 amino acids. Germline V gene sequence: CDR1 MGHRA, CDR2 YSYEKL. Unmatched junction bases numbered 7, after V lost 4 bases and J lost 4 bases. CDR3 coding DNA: TGCGCCAGCAGCCCCGGACTAGGTTTGTACGAGCAGTACTTC. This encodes CASSPGLGLYEQYF.

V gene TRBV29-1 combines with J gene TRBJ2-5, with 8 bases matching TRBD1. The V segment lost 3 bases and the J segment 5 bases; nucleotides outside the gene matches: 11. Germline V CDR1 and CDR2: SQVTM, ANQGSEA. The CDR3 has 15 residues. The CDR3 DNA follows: TGCAGCGTTGAGGAGAGACAGGGGATACAGGAGACCCAGTACTTC. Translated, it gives CSVEERQGIQETQYF. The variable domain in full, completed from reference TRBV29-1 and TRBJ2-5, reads SAVISQKPSRDICQRGTSLTIQCQVDSQVTMMFWYRQQPGQSLTLIATANQGSEATYESGFVIDKFPISRPNLTFSTLTVSNMSPEDSSIYLCSVEERQGIQETQYFGPGTRLLVL.

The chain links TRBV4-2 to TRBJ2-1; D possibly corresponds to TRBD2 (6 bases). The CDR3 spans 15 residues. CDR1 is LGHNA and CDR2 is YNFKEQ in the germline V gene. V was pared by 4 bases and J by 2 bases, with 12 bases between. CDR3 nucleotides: TGTGCCAGCAGCCGATTAGCGGATCCCTACAATGAGCAGTTCTTC. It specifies CASSRLADPYNEQFF.

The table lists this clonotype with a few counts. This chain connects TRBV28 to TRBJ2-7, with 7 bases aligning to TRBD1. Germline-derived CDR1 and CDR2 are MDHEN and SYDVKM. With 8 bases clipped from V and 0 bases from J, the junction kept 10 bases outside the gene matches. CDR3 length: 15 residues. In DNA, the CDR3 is TGTGCCAGCGGCTCCCCCGACAGGGCCTCCTACGAGCAGTACTTC. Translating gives CASGSPDRASYEQYF.

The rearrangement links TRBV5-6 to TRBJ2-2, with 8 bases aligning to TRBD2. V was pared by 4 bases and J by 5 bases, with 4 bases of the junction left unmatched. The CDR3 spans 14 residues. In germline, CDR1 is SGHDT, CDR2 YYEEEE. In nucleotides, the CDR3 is TGTGCCAGCAGCCGGGGGACTAGAACCGGGGAGCTGTTTTTT. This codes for CASSRGTRTGELFF. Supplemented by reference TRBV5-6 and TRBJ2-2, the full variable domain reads DAGVTQSPTHLIKTRGQQVTLRCSPKSGHDTVSWYQQALGQGPQFIFQYYEEEERQRGNFPDRFSGHQFPNYSSELNVNALLLGDSALYLCASSRGTRTGELFFGEGSRLTVL.

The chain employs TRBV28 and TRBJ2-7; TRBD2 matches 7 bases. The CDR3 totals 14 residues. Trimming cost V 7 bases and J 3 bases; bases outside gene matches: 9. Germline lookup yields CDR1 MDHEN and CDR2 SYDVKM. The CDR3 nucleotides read TGTGCCAGCACCCGGGACTACCGTTTCTACGAGCAGTACTTC. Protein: CASTRDYRFYEQYF.

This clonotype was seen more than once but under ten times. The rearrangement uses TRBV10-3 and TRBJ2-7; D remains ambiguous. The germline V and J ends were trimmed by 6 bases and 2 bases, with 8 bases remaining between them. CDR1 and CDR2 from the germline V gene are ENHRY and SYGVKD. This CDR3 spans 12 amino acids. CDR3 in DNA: TGTGCCATCAGGACACCTCCCTACGAGCAGTACTTC. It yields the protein CAIRTPPYEQYF.

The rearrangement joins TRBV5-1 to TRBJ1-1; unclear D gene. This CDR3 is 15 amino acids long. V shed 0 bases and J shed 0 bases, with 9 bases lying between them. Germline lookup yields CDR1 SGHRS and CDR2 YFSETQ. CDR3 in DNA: TGCGCCAGCAGCTTGGCTGTATCACTGAACACTGAAGCTTTCTTT. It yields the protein CASSLAVSLNTEAFF.

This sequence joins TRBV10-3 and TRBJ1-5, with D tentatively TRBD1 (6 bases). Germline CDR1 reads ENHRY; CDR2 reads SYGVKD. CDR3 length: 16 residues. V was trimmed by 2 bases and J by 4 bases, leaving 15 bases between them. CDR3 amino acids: CAISERAGADNQPQHF. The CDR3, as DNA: TGTGCCATCAGTGAGAGGGCAGGGGCCGATAATCAGCCCCAGCATTTT.

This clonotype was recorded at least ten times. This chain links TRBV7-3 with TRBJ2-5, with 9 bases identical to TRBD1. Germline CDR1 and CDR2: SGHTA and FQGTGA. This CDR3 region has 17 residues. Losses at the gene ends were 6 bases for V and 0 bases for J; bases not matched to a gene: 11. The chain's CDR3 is CASRLAPRQGDQETQYF. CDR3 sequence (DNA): TGTGCCAGCAGGTTAGCCCCTAGACAGGGGGACCAAGAGACCCAGTACTTC.

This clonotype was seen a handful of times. DNA of the CDR3: TGTGCCAGCACCTCGGGAGTAAGGAGGGATGAGCAGTTCTTC. It yields the protein CASTSGVRRDEQFF. The chain carries TRBV25-1 and TRBJ2-1; tentatively, D is TRBD2 (6 bases). There are 14 residues in the CDR3. Germline V gene lookup returns CDR1 MGHDK and CDR2 SYGVNS. V was cut by 7 bases and J by 8 bases, with 18 bases left in between.

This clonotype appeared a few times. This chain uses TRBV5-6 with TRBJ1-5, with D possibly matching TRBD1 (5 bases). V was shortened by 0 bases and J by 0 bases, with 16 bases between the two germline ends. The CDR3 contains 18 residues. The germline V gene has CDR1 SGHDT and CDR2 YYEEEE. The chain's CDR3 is CASSLATRTSYSNQPQHF. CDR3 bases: TGTGCCAGCAGCTTGGCGACCCGGACATCATATAGCAATCAGCCCCAGCATTTT.

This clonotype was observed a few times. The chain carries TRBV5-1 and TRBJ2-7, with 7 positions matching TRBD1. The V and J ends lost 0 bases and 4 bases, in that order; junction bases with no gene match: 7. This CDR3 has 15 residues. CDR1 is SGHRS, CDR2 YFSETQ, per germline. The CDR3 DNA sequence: TGCGCCAGCAGCTTGGAACAGGGGAAGATTTACGAGCAGTACTTC. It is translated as CASSLEQGKIYEQYF.

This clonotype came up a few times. The CDR3 loop reads CASKGQANTGELFF. The CDR3 DNA sequence: TGCGCCAGCAAAGGGCAGGCGAACACCGGGGAGCTGTTTTTT. This chain links TRBV5-1 with TRBJ2-2; D unclear. The CDR3 is 14 amino acids. V gave up 6 bases and J gave up 0 bases, with 9 bases separating them. CDR1 is SGHRS, CDR2 YFSETQ, per germline. Full variable domain (rest looked up from reference TRBV5-1 and TRBJ2-2): KAGVTQTPRYLIKTRGQQVTLSCSPISGHRSVSWYQQTPGQGLQFLFEYFSETQRNKGNFPGRFSGRQFSNSRSEMNVSTLELGDSALYLCASKGQANTGELFFGEGSRLTVL.

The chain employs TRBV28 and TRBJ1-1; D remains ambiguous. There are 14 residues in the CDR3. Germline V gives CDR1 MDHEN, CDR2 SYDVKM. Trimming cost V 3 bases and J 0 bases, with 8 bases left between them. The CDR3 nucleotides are TGTGCCAGCAGTTTTACAGAGTTGAACACTGAAGCTTTCTTT. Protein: CASSFTELNTEAFF.

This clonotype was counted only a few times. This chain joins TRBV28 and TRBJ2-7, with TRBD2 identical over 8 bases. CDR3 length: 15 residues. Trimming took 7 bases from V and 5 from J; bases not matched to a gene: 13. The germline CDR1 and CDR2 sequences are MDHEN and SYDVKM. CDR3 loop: CASTKGGGQHNEQYF. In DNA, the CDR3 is TGTGCCAGCACCAAGGGCGGGGGGCAGCACAACGAGCAGTACTTC.

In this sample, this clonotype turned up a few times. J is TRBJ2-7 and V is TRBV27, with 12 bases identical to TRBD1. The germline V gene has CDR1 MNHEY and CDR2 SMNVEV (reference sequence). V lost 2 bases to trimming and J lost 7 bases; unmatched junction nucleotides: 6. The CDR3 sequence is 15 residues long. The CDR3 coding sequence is TGTGCCAGCAGTTTAAGGGGACAGGGGGCGGGGGAGCAGTACTTC. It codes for CASSLRGQGAGEQYF.

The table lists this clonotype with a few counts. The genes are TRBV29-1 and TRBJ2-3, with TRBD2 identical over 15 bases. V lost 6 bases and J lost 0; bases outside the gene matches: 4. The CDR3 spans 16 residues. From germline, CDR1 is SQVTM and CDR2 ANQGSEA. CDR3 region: CSVTGTSGRSTDTQYF. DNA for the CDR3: TGCAGCGTCACCGGGACTAGCGGGAGGAGCACAGATACGCAGTATTTT.

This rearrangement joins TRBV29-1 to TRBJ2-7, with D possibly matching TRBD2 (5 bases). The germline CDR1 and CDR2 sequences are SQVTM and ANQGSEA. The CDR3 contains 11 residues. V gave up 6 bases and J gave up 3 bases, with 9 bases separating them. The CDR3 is CSVNRDYEQYF. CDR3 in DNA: TGCAGCGTAAACCGGGACTACGAGCAGTACTTC.

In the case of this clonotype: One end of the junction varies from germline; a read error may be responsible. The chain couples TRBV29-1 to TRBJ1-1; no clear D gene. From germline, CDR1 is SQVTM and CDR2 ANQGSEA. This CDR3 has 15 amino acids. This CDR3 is CSVYVRTVKNTEDFF. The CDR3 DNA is TGCAGCGTTTATGTCAGGACGGTAAAGAACACTGAAGATTTCTTT.

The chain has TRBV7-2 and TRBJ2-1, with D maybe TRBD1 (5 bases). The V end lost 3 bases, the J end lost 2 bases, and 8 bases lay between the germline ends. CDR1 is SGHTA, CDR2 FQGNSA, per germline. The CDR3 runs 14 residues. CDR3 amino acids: CASSFWGAYNEQFF. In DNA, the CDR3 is TGTGCCAGCAGCTTTTGGGGCGCCTACAATGAGCAGTTCTTC.

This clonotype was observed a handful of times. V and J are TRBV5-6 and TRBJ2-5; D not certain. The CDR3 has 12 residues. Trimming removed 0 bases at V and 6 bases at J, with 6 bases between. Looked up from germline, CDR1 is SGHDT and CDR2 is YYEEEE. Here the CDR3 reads CASSLALKTQYF. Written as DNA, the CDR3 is TGTGCCAGCAGCTTGGCCCTAAAGACCCAGTACTTC.

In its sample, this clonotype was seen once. As DNA, the CDR3 is TGCGCCAGCAGGTGGTTGGTCGGCTCCTACGAGCAGTACTTC. The encoded protein is CASRWLVGSYEQYF. The rearrangement joins TRBV5-1 to TRBJ2-7; unclear D gene. The CDR3 covers 14 residues. V lost 5 bases and J lost 0, with 12 bases in between. Germline V gene lookup returns CDR1 SGHRS and CDR2 YFSETQ.

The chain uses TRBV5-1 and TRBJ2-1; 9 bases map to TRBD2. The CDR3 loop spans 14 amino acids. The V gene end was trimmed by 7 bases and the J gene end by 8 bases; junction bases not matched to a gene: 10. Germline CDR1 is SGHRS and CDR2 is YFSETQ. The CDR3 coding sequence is TGCGCCAGCTCTCCTGTGACTAGCGGATATGAGCAGTTCTTC. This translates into CASSPVTSGYEQFF.

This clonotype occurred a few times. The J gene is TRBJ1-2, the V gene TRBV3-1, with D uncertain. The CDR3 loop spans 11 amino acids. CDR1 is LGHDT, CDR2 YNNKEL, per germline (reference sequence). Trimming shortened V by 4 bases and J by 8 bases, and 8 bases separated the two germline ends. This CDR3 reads CASSRREGYTF. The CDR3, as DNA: TGTGCCAGCAGCCGGAGGGAGGGCTACACCTTC.

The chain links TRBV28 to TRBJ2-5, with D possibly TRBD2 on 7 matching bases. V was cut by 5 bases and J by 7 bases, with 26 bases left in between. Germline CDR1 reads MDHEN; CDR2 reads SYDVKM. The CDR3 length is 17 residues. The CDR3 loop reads CASSPPGGGGNLATQYF. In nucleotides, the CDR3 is TGTGCCAGCAGTCCCCCCGGGGGCGGGGGAAATCTCGCGACCCAGTACTTC. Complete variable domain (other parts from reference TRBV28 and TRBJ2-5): DVKVTQSSRYLVKRTGEKVFLECVQDMDHENMFWYRQDPGLGLRLIYFSYDVKMKEKGDIPEGYSVSREKKERFSLILESASTNQTSMYLCASSPPGGGGNLATQYFGPGTRLLVL.